This T cell receptor (beta chain) was retrieved from a study of CD8+ T cells in alopecia areata. Peripheral blood samples and lesional scalp punch biopsies were obtained from alopecia areata patients. With respect to this clone: Its antigen remains unknown.

Isolated RNA was reverse transcribed into cDNA used as the sequencing template. Clones were read by immunoSEQ multiplex PCR, and TCRdb kept only the in-frame ones, dropping some. The table lists about 130,000 clones, 49% of them singletons, with about 19% in the top ten. With 11 bases removed from V and 2 bases from J, the gap between germline ends came to 18 bases. CDR3 length: 14 residues. Germline V lookup: CDR1 ENHRY, CDR2 SYGVKD. Study-level results: Among patients, TCR sharing was less clear than in mice, a difference possibly due in part to HLA diversity in the patient population.

The source is a human donor with alopecia areata. The chain uses TRBV10-3 and TRBJ2-5; D call uncertain. The sequenced sample was CD8+ T cells sorted from blood, obtained at week 0. The CDR3 loop reads CASMPQEPQETQYF. The CDR3 coding sequence is TGTGCCTCAATGCCTCAGGAACCTCAAGAGACCCAGTACTTC.